These 18 T cell receptor beta chains came from one sample sequenced in a study of T cell repertoires in cytomegalovirus infection. TCRdb reprocessed the reads with MiXCR, giving one entry per CDR3 protein. The sample lists approximately 250,000 distinct CDR3 sequences, over 9% occurring once. Sequencing was performed on PBMCs. The receptors here all came from a human donor in good health (CMV status not recorded). Some clones in this sample may be carry-over from other donors' samples.

This clonotype was observed many times. The chain combines TRBV7-2 with TRBJ2-5; 11 nucleotides agree with TRBD1. This CDR3 region has 19 residues. The V gene end was trimmed by 0 bases and the J gene end by 2 bases; junction bases not matched to a gene: 11. Germline V gene data show CDR1 as SGHTA and CDR2 as FQGNSA. This chain's CDR3 is CASSLASPGQGGRQETQYF. CDR3 sequence (DNA): TGTGCCAGCAGCTTAGCTTCTCCGGGACAGGGGGGGCGTCAAGAGACCCAGTACTTC.

This clonotype was detected a few times. The V gene is TRBV7-9, the J gene TRBJ2-5; possible D gene TRBD2, 6 bases. Germline values: CDR1 SEHNR, CDR2 FQNEAQ (reference sequence). This CDR3 region has 13 residues. The germline V and J ends were trimmed by 3 bases and 9 bases, with 14 bases remaining between them. CDR3 bases: TGTGCCAGCAGCTTGGACCCCCCGGGGGCCCAGTACTTC. It yields the protein CASSLDPPGAQYF.

This clonotype was counted at least ten times. The chain has TRBV7-2 and TRBJ2-7; 8 positions agree with TRBD1. V shed 0 bases and J 2 bases; nucleotides not matched to a gene: 0. Germline V CDR1 and CDR2: SGHTA, FQGNSA. The CDR3 runs to 14 residues. CDR3 coding DNA: TGTGCCAGCAGCTTAGCGACAGGGGCCTACGAGCAGTACTTC. Translated: CASSLATGAYEQYF.

The V call is TRBV7-4, the J call TRBJ1-5; no firm D call. The CDR3 is made up of 16 amino acids. Germline assignment: CDR1 SGHVT and CDR2 SQSDAQ. Trimming took off 0 bases at V and 1 base at J, with 10 bases between the two ends. CDR3 region: CASSLAIPGSNQPQHF. The CDR3 nucleotides read TGTGCCAGCAGCTTAGCGATCCCGGGCAGCAATCAGCCCCAGCATTTT.

Note on this clonotype: This sequence may be a read error, since a much larger clone differs from it by one base. The gene calls are TRBV12-3 or TRBV12-4 and TRBJ1-2; 8 positions agree with TRBD1. The CDR3 is 14 residues long. V was pared by 5 bases and J by 8 bases, with 10 bases of the junction left unmatched. The CDR3 protein is CASSPPGTGAGYTF. The CDR3 nucleotides read TGTGCCAGCAGTCCCCCCGGGACAGGAGCCGGCTACACCTTC.

There are a few counts of this clonotype. J is TRBJ1-1 and V is TRBV20-1, with D unclear. Germline V lookup: CDR1 DFQATT, CDR2 SNEGSKA (reference sequence). Trimming removed 2 bases from V and 6 bases from J, with 13 bases in between. The CDR3 runs to 13 residues. Here the CDR3 reads CSARWVRDAEAFF. CDR3 nucleotides: TGCAGTGCTAGATGGGTGAGGGATGCTGAAGCTTTCTTT.

This clonotype was picked up many times. The chain uses TRBV28 and TRBJ1-1; D uncertain. Germline V gene data show CDR1 as MDHEN and CDR2 as SYDVKM. The CDR3 is 13 amino acids. V was shortened by 6 bases and J by 3 bases, with 11 bases between the two germline ends. The CDR3 bases are TGTGCCAGCAGGCCCGGCCTCGACACTGAAGCTTTCTTT. Protein: CASRPGLDTEAFF.

The chain links TRBV18 to TRBJ2-5; D gene ambiguous. With 1 base removed from V and 1 base from J, the gap between germline ends came to 7 bases. This CDR3 is built from 14 residues. Germline V CDR1 and CDR2: KGHSH, LQKENI. CDR3 sequence reads: CASSPRASQETQYF. DNA for the CDR3: TGTGCCAGCTCACCACGCGCGTCCCAAGAGACCCAGTACTTC.

The chain joins TRBV14 to TRBJ2-3; TRBD2 agrees at 10 bases. The CDR3 has 18 residues. The ends lost 0 bases at V and 6 bases at J; junction bases unmatched: 12. The germline V gene has CDR1 SGHDN and CDR2 FVKESK. The CDR3 DNA reads as TGTGCCAGCAGCCAAGATTACAGCGGGAGGGTTCGTCCGGATACGCAGTATTTT. Protein product: CASSQDYSGRVRPDTQYF.

This clonotype was recorded many times. The genes are TRBV6-2 or TRBV6-3 and TRBJ2-1; 9 bases are a match to TRBD2. From germline, CDR1 is MNHEY and CDR2 SVGEGT. J lost 8 bases, V lost 6 bases, and 5 bases had no gene match. The length of the CDR3 is 13 residues. CDR3 sequence reads: CASSPLAGDEQFF. CDR3 nucleotides: TGTGCCAGCAGCCCACTAGCGGGCGATGAGCAGTTCTTC.

In its sample, this clonotype was seen a few times. The V gene is TRBV5-1, the J gene TRBJ2-2; TRBD1 matches 9 bases. The CDR3 covers 17 residues. Germline CDR1 is SGHRS and CDR2 is YFSETQ. The J segment lost 6 bases and the V segment lost 3 bases, leaving 12 bases of the junction unmatched. The CDR3 here is CASSYTPGTGSAGELFF. The DNA for the CDR3 is TGCGCCAGCAGCTATACCCCCGGGACAGGGAGCGCCGGGGAGCTGTTTTTT.

This clonotype was recorded many times. This chain connects TRBV7-9 to TRBJ2-7, with D maybe TRBD2 (5 bases). V shed 0 bases and J shed 2 bases, with 17 bases lying between them. CDR1 is SEHNR and CDR2 is FQNEAQ in the germline V gene (reference sequence). This CDR3 contains 17 residues. The CDR3 DNA reads as TGTGCCAGCAGCTTAGCCCCGTTGAGCGGAATTACCTACGAGCAGTACTTC. As protein: CASSLAPLSGITYEQYF. The full variable domain, rest sourced from reference TRBV7-9 and TRBJ2-7, is DTGVSQNPRHKITKRGQNVTFRCDPISEHNRLYWYRQTLGQGPEFLTYFQNEAQLEKSRLLSDRFSAERPKGSFSTLEIQRTEQGDSAMYLCASSLAPLSGITYEQYFGPGTRLTVT.

There are a few counts of this clonotype. This rearrangement joins TRBV7-2 to TRBJ2-7; no clear D. Germline CDR1 is SGHTA and CDR2 is FQGNSA. V gave up 4 bases and J gave up 1 base, with 14 bases separating them. The CDR3 sequence is 15 residues long. DNA for the CDR3: TGTGCCAGCAGCTCTCATAGAGGCAGTTCCTACGAGCAGTACTTC. Encoded protein: CASSSHRGSSYEQYF.

This clonotype was seen only a few times. V usage is TRBV7-3 and J usage is TRBJ2-7; 7 bases are shared with TRBD1. V lost 5 bases to trimming and J lost 0 bases; unmatched junction nucleotides: 7. Germline lookup yields CDR1 SGHTA and CDR2 FQGTGA. This CDR3 is 15 amino acids long. The CDR3 nucleotides read TGTGCCAGCAGCGCCTTAGGGGGCGACTCCTACGAGCAGTACTTC. This encodes CASSALGGDSYEQYF.

The sample holds many counts of this clonotype. J is TRBJ2-3 and V is TRBV7-2; no clear D. Germline assignment: CDR1 SGHTA and CDR2 FQGNSA. V lost 3 bases and J 4 bases, leaving 8 bases between the germline ends. This CDR3 is 13 amino acids long. CDR3 protein: CASSLVEADTQYF. In nucleotides, the CDR3 is TGTGCCAGCAGCTTGGTAGAGGCAGATACGCAGTATTTT.

This clonotype was picked up a small number of times. The rearrangement uses TRBV14 and TRBJ2-3; 8 bases fit TRBD1. CDR3 length equals 13 residues. The germline V gene encodes CDR1 SGHDN and CDR2 FVKESK. V lost 5 bases to trimming and J lost 4 bases; unmatched junction nucleotides: 2. In DNA form, the CDR3 reads TGTGCCAGCAGCTACAGGGGGGCAGATACGCAGTATTTT. Translating it yields CASSYRGADTQYF.

V is TRBV7-2 and J is TRBJ2-7; unclear D gene. Germline V CDR1 and CDR2: SGHTA, FQGNSA. Trimming shortened V by 0 bases and J by 6 bases, and 15 bases separated the two germline ends. CDR3 length: 15 residues. The DNA for the CDR3 is TGTGCCAGCAGCTTAGCGGCCAGTGCCATCCGCGAGCAGTACTTC. Translating gives CASSLAASAIREQYF.

This clonotype appeared a few times. The V and J genes are TRBV30 and TRBJ2-6; D gene uncertain. Germline values: CDR1 GTSNPN, CDR2 SVGIG (reference sequence). Trimming removed 2 bases from V and 4 bases from J, with 9 bases in between. This CDR3 spans 14 amino acids. The CDR3 bases are TGTGCCTGGAGTCCAACTCCCGGGGCCAACGTCCTGACTTTC. This encodes CAWSPTPGANVLTF.